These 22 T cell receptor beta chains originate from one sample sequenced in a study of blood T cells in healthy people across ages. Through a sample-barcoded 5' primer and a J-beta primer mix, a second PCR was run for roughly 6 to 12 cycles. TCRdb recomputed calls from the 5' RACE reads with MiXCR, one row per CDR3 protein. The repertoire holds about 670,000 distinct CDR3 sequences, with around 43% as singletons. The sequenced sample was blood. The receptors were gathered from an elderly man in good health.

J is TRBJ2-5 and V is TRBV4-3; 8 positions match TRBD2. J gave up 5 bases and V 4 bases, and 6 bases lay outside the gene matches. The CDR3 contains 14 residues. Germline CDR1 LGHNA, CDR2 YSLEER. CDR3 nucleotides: TGCGCCAGCAGCCCGGGACTAGGGGTCGAGACCCAGTACTTC. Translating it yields CASSPGLGVETQYF.

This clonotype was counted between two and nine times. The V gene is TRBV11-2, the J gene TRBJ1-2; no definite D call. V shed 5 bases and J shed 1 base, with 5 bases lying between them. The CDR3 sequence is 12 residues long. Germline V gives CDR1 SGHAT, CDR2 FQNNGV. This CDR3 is CASSDYNYGYTF. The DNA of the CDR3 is TGTGCCAGCAGCGATTATAACTATGGCTACACCTTC.

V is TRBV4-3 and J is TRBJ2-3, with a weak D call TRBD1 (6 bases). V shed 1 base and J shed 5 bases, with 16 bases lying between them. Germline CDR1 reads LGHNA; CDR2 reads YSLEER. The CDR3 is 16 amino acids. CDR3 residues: CASSQVGRGWEDTQYF. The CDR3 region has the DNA TGCGCCAGCAGCCAAGTCGGCAGGGGCTGGGAAGATACGCAGTATTTT.

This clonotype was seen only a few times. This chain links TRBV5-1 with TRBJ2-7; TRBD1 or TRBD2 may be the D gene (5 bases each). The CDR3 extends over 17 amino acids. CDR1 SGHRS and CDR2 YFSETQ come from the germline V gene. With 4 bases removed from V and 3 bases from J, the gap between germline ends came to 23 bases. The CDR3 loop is CASSRKWERGVNYEQYF. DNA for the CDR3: TGCGCCAGCAGCCGGAAATGGGAGAGGGGTGTAAACTACGAGCAGTACTTC.

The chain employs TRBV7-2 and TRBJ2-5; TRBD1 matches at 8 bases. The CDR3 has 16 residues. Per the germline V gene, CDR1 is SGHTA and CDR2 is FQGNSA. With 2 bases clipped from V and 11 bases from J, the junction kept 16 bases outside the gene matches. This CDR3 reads CASSLQGAILYNEQYF. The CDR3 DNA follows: TGTGCCAGCAGCTTACAGGGGGCGATTCTCTACAATGAGCAGTACTTC.

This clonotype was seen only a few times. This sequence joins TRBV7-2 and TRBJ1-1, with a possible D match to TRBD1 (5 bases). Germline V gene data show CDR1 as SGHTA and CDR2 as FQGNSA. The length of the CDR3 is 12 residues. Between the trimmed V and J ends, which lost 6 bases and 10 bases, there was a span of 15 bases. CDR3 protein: CASSLSSGGAFF. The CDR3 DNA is TGTGCCAGCAGTCTATCGTCGGGGGGAGCTTTCTTT.

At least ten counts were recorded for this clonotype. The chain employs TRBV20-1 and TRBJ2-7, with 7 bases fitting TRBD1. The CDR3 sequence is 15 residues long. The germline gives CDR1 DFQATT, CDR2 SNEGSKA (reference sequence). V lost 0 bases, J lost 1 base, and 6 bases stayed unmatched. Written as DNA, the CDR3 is TGCAGTGCTAGAGATAGGGGACAGATATCCTACGAGCAGTACTTC. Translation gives CSARDRGQISYEQYF.

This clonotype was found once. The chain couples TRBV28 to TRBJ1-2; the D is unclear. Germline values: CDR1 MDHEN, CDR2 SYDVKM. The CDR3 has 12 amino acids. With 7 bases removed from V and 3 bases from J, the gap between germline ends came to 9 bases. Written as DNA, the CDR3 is TGTGCCAGCACCAGAGGGTACTATGGCTACACCTTC. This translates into CASTRGYYGYTF.

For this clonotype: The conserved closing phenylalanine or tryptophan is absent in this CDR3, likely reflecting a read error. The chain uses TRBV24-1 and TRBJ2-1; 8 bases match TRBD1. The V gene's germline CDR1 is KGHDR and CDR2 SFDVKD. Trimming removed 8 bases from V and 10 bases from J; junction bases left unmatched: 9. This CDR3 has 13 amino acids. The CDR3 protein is CATTTGVVGEQFS. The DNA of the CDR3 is TGTGCCACCACGACAGGGGTGGTAGGGGAGCAGTTCTCC.

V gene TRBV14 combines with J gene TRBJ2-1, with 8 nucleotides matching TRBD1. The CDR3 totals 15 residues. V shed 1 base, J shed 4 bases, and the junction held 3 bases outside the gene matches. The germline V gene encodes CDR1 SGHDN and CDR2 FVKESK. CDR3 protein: CASSQVQGAYNEQFF. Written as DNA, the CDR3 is TGTGCCAGCAGCCAAGTCCAGGGGGCGTACAATGAGCAGTTCTTC.

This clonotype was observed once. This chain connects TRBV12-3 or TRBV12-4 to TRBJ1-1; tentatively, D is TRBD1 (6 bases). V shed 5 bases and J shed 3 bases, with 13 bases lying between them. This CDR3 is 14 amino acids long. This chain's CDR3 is CASSPYGGHTEAFF. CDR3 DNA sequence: TGTGCCAGCAGTCCCTACGGGGGGCACACTGAAGCTTTCTTT.

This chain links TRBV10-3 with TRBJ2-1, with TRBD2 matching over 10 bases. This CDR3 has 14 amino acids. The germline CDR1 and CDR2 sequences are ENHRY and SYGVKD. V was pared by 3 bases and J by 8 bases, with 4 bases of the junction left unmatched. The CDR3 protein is CAISDWTSGDEQFF. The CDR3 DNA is TGTGCCATCAGTGATTGGACTAGCGGTGATGAGCAGTTCTTC.

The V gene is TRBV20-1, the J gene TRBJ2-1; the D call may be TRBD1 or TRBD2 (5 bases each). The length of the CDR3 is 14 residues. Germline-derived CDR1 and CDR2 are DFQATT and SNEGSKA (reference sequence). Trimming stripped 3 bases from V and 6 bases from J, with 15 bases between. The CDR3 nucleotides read TGCAGTGCTAGTGAGGGACCACTGGGCAATGAGCAGTTCTTC. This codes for CSASEGPLGNEQFF.

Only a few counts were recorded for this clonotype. DNA for the CDR3: TGTGCCAGCAGCCCACAGGGGGCGCCGGGAGAGACCCAGTACTTC. The encoded protein is CASSPQGAPGETQYF. This chain uses TRBV7-9 with TRBJ2-7; the match to TRBD1 covers 9 bases. The assigned J gene may be wrong: the sequence end matches TRBJ2-5 better. Germline CDR1 reads SEHNR; CDR2 reads FQNEAQ (reference sequence). The CDR3 totals 15 residues.

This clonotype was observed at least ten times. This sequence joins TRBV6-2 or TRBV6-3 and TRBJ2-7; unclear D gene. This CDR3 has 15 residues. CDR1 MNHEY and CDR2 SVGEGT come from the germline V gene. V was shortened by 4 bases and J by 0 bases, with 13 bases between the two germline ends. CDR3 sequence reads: CASSSGTFSSYEQYF. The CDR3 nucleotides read TGTGCCAGCAGTTCTGGAACGTTCAGCTCCTACGAGCAGTACTTC.

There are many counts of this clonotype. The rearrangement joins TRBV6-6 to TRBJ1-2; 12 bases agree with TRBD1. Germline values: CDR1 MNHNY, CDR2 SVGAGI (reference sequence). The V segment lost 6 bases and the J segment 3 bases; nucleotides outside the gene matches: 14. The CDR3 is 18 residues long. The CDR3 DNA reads TGTGCCAGCAGGGGGGACAGGGGGCTCCCCTTTTCTGACTATGGCTACACCTTC. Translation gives CASRGDRGLPFSDYGYTF.

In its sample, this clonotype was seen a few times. The CDR3 region has the DNA TGTGCCAGCAGTTTAACCCACGAGCAGTACTTC. Translating gives CASSLTHEQYF. The rearrangement links TRBV12-3 or TRBV12-4 to TRBJ2-7; no definite D call. The CDR3 totals 11 residues. Trimming removed 2 bases from V and 5 bases from J, with 4 bases in between.

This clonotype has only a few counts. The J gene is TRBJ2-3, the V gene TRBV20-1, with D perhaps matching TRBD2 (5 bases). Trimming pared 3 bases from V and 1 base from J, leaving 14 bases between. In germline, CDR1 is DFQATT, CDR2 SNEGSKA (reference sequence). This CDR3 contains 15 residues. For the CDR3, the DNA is TGCAGTGCTAGTAACCCCGGGGAGCGCACAGATACGCAGTATTTT. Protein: CSASNPGERTDTQYF.

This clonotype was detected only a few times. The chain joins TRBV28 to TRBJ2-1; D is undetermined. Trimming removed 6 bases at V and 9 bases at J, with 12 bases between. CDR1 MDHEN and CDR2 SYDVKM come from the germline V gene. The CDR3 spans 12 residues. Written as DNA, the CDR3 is TGTGCCAGCAGCCTGCTTGGTCGTGAGCAGTTCTTC. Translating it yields CASSLLGREQFF.

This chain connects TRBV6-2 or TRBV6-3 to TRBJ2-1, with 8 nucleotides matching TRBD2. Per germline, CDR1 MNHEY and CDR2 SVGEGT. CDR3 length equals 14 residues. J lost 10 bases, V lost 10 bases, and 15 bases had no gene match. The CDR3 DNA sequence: TGTGCCACTCTGAGCGGGAGCCCTATTAGGGAGCAGTTCTTC. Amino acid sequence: CATLSGSPIREQFF.

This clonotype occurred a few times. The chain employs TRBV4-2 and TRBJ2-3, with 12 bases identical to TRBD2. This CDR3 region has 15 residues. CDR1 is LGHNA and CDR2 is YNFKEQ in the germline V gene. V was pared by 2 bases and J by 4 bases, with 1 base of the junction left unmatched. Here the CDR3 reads CASSQSSGGADTQYF. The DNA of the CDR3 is TGTGCCAGCAGCCAATCTAGCGGGGGGGCAGATACGCAGTATTTT.

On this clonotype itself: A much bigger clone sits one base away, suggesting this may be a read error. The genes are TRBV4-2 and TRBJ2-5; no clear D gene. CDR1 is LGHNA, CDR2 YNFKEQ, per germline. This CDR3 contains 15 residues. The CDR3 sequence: CTSSQDRSAQETQYF. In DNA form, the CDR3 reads TGTACCAGCAGCCAAGATAGGTCAGCTCAAGAGACCCAGTACTTC.